These 9 T cell receptor beta chains were all obtained from the same sample, sequenced in a study of CD8+CD57+ T cells in acquired aplastic anemia. Whoever was chosen for sequencing had shown CD8+CD57+ cell expansion by flow cytometry. Using genomic DNA as the template, TCR beta VDJ and CDR3 profiling was carried out. TCRdb reanalysed the reads using MiXCR and keeps one entry per CDR3 protein. Of approximately 300,000 distinct CDR3 sequences detected, approximately 57% appear once; the ten largest clones hold roughly 1.3%. Sequenced input: sorted CD4+, CD8+, or CD8+CD57+ T cells (not recorded which) from PBMCs. The origin of the receptors is a human donor with aplastic anemia.

V usage is TRBV20-1 and J usage is TRBJ1-5; D uncertain. Trimming removed 5 bases from V and 3 bases from J, with 11 bases in between. Germline V gene lookup returns CDR1 DFQATT and CDR2 SNEGSKA (reference sequence). The CDR3 contains 13 residues. The CDR3 loop is CSAVAGFNQPQHF. The CDR3 nucleotides read TGCAGTGCTGTGGCGGGGTTCAATCAGCCCCAGCATTTT.

This clonotype has a single count. This rearrangement joins TRBV10-3 to TRBJ1-2, with D maybe TRBD1 (5 bases). This CDR3 comprises 15 residues. Trimming cost V 0 bases and J 6 bases, with 14 bases left between them. Germline assignment: CDR1 ENHRY and CDR2 SYGVKD. The CDR3 DNA follows: TGTGCCATCAGTGAGTCCGGGAGGGGACCCCATGGCTACACCTTC. It specifies CAISESGRGPHGYTF.

This clonotype occurred many times. V and J are TRBV29-1 and TRBJ2-1; TRBD2 matches 10 bases. This CDR3 has 16 amino acids. Germline CDR1 reads SQVTM; CDR2 reads ANQGSEA. With 1 base clipped from V and 5 bases from J, the junction kept 8 bases outside the gene matches. The CDR3 DNA reads TGCAGCGTTGAAGGTGGTGGGACTAGCGCCAACAATGAGCAGTTCTTC. It encodes CSVEGGGTSANNEQFF.

This clonotype was seen at least ten times. The rearrangement links TRBV3-1 to TRBJ2-7; 14 nucleotides align to TRBD2. The CDR3 spans 18 residues. Germline loops: CDR1 LGHDT, CDR2 YNNKEL (reference sequence). The V gene end was trimmed by 1 base and the J gene end by 2 bases; junction bases not matched to a gene: 7. In DNA form, the CDR3 reads TGTGCCAGCAGCCAAGGGGGGACTAGCGGGAGAGGCCCCTACGAGCAGTACTTC. Translation: CASSQGGTSGRGPYEQYF.

This clonotype appeared a few times. This may stem from a read error, because a much larger clone lies one nucleotide away. The rearrangement joins TRBV6-6 to TRBJ1-2, with D possibly TRBD1 on 6 matching bases. The CDR3 is made up of 14 amino acids. V lost 2 bases to trimming and J lost 6 bases, with 13 bases between them. CDR1 MNHNY and CDR2 SVGAGI come from the germline V gene (reference sequence). The CDR3 spells CASSYLGGVDGYTF. CDR3 DNA: TGTGCCAGCAGTTACCTGGGGGGCGTTGATGGCTACACCTTC.

This clonotype turned up a few times. This chain uses TRBV5-6 with TRBJ2-5, with D perhaps TRBD1 (6 bases). Germline loops: CDR1 SGHDT, CDR2 YYEEEE. The V end lost 2 bases, the J end lost 9 bases, and 17 bases lay between the germline ends. The CDR3 sequence is 14 residues long. The CDR3 reads CASSFGAGESAQYF. In DNA form, the CDR3 reads TGTGCCAGCAGCTTCGGGGCAGGGGAGTCGGCCCAGTACTTC.

This clonotype was seen more than once but under ten times. The chain is built from TRBV7-2 and TRBJ2-7; D may correspond to TRBD1 or TRBD2 (5 bases each). Germline V gene data show CDR1 as SGHTA and CDR2 as FQGNSA. Trimming took off 1 base at V and 9 bases at J, with 10 bases between the two ends. The CDR3 extends over 12 amino acids. Here the CDR3 reads CASSLGEGMQYF. In DNA, the CDR3 is TGTGCCAGCAGCTTAGGTGAGGGGATGCAGTACTTC. The full variable domain, in which reference TRBV7-2 and TRBJ2-7 provide the parts outside the CDR3, is GAGVSQSPSNKVTEKGKDVELRCDPISGHTALYWYRQSLGQGLEFLIYFQGNSAPDKSGLPSDRFSAERTGGSVSTLTIQRTQQEDSAVYLCASSLGEGMQYFGPGTRLTVT.

In the case of this clonotype: Since a much larger clone is just one base distant, this may be a read error. The chain employs TRBV29-1 and TRBJ2-7; the D gene could be TRBD1 or TRBD2 (5 bases each). Deletions cut 2 bases from V and 1 base from J, with 9 bases between. The CDR3 consists of 13 residues. Per germline, CDR1 SQVTM and CDR2 ANQGSEA. CDR3: CSVEWDGSYEQYF. The CDR3 DNA is TGCAGCGTTGAATGGGACGGTTCCTACGAGCAGTACTTC.

The V gene is TRBV25-1, the J gene TRBJ2-2; possible D gene TRBD2, 6 bases. The CDR3 is 14 amino acids. Trimming cost V 6 bases and J 6 bases, with 14 bases left between them. CDR1 and CDR2 (germline): MGHDK, SYGVNS. This CDR3 is CASSRPSAAGELFF. The CDR3 DNA reads TGTGCCAGCAGCAGGCCTAGCGCGGCCGGGGAGCTGTTTTTT.